These 7 T cell receptor beta chains came from one sample sequenced in a study of response to subunit inactivated influenza vaccine. TCRdb re-derived calls from the RT-PCR reads in MiXCR, one entry per CDR3 protein. This table has some 500,000 distinct CDR3 sequences, around 25% appearing once. This material consisted of CD4+ T cells sorted from PBMCs, taken about 5 days after vaccination. The receptor source for this set is a man aged 45-65 years who received an inactivated influenza vaccine.

This clonotype was seen a handful of times. An end of the junction differs from the germline gene, which may be a read error. The V gene is TRBV19, the J gene TRBJ1-1; D unresolved. Looked up from germline, CDR1 is LNHDA and CDR2 is SQIVND (reference sequence). The CDR3 is 13 amino acids. The CDR3 sequence: CASRSLVKTEAFF. Here the CDR3 DNA reads TGTGCCAGTAGATCGCTGGTGAAAACTGAAGCTTTCTTT.

This clonotype was observed a few times. The V and J genes are TRBV12-3 or TRBV12-4 and TRBJ2-1; D call uncertain. This CDR3 region has 12 residues. Trimming cost V 6 bases and J 2 bases, with 5 bases left between them. The chain's CDR3 is CASRPTYNEQFF. CDR3 nucleotides: TGTGCCAGCAGACCTACCTACAATGAGCAGTTCTTC.

This clonotype has more than one count but fewer than ten. The V call is TRBV4-1, the J call TRBJ1-1, with a tentative D call TRBD1 (5 bases). Trimming took off 2 bases at V and 3 bases at J, with 13 bases between the two ends. The CDR3 runs to 15 residues. Germline CDR1 is MGHRA and CDR2 is YSYEKL. CDR3 sequence reads: CASSQKSTGHTEAFF. The CDR3 DNA is TGCGCCAGCAGCCAAAAGAGCACGGGGCACACTGAAGCTTTCTTT.

The table lists this clonotype with a few counts. The J gene is TRBJ2-5, the V gene TRBV7-6, with D unclear. Per the germline V gene, CDR1 is SGHVS and CDR2 is FNYEAQ. V was cut by 5 bases and J by 9 bases, with 19 bases left in between. The CDR3 loop spans 14 amino acids. The CDR3, as DNA: TGTGCCAGCAGCAATAGTGGTCAGCGCCTGGCCCAGTACTTC. It translates to CASSNSGQRLAQYF.

This clonotype was recorded a few times. The rearrangement uses TRBV20-1 and TRBJ2-7, with 8 positions matching TRBD1. In germline, CDR1 is DFQATT, CDR2 SNEGSKA (reference sequence). The CDR3 consists of 16 residues. The V segment lost 4 bases and the J segment 0 bases; nucleotides outside the gene matches: 11. CDR3 in DNA: TGCAGTGCTACAGGGGGCACTTCACTCAGCTCCTACGAGCAGTACTTC. Translating it yields CSATGGTSLSSYEQYF.

This clonotype was observed a few times. This rearrangement joins TRBV7-2 to TRBJ2-1; D gene unclear. The CDR3 covers 10 residues. Germline V gene sequence: CDR1 SGHTA, CDR2 FQGNSA. With 7 bases removed from V and 8 bases from J, the gap between germline ends came to 6 bases. CDR3 loop: CASIRDEQFF. CDR3 in DNA: TGTGCCAGCATCCGGGATGAGCAGTTCTTC.

The V gene is TRBV12-3 or TRBV12-4, the J gene TRBJ2-3; 8 nucleotides align to TRBD1. The ends lost 7 bases at V and 6 bases at J; junction bases unmatched: 12. The CDR3 has 15 amino acids. The CDR3 DNA sequence: TGTGCCAGCACCTTGGGGCTAGGGACAGGCGATACGCAGTATTTT. Protein product: CASTLGLGTGDTQYF.